These T cell receptor beta chains were read from a single sample in a study of cytomegalovirus exposure and HLA in healthy donors. Assay used: immunoSEQ multiplex PCR; TCRdb lists only in-frame clones, some missing. The table lists about 67,000 clones, around 63% of them singletons, with around 2% in the top ten. The sample comprised PBMCs. Source of these receptors: a woman between 25 and 40 years old in good health and CMV-seronegative. Each CDR3 is given with its conserved first and last residue. A D gene is named only where the DNA matches it firmly. Some rows have no size entry. The others give once, few or many, or a class for an expanded clone.

V gene: TRBV7-2; J gene: TRBJ2-3; clone size: .; D gene: .; CDR3 DNA: TGTGCCAGCACTCCTGAAGGACTTAACACAGATACGCAGTATTTT; CDR3 protein: CASTPEGLNTDTQYF
V gene: TRBV12-5; J gene: TRBJ1-3; clone size: .; D gene: .; CDR3 DNA: TGTGCTAGTGGTCATGGAAACACCATATATTTT; CDR3 protein: CASGHGNTIYF
V gene: TRBV21-1; J gene: TRBJ2-3; clone size: few; D gene: .; CDR3 DNA: TGTGCCAGCAGCCCCCCCGGGACAGATAGCACAGATACGCAGTATTTT; CDR3 protein: CASSPPGTDSTDTQYF
V gene: TRBV6-1; J gene: TRBJ1-5; clone size: .; D gene: TRBD1; CDR3 DNA: TGTGCCAGCAGTCGAGACAGGGACTATCAGCCCCAGCATTTT; CDR3 protein: CASSRDRDYQPQHF
V gene: TRBV6-1; J gene: TRBJ1-1; clone size: few; D gene: TRBD1; CDR3 DNA: TGTGCCAGCAAGGGACAGATGAACACTGAAGCTTTCTTT; CDR3 protein: CASKGQMNTEAFF
V gene: TRBV2; J gene: TRBJ1-2; clone size: few; D gene: TRBD1; CDR3 DNA: TGTGCCAGCAGCCTGGGACAGTCTCTCTATGGCTACACCTTC; CDR3 protein: CASSLGQSLYGYTF
V gene: TRBV7-9; J gene: TRBJ2-3; clone size: .; D gene: .; CDR3 DNA: TGTGCCAGCAGCTTAAGTGAGACGCAGTATTTT; CDR3 protein: CASSLSETQYF
V gene: TRBV6-5; J gene: TRBJ1-6; clone size: .; D gene: TRBD1; CDR3 DNA: TGTGCCAGCAGTGAAGGGACAGGGGGCACACCCCTCCACTTT; CDR3 protein: CASSEGTGGTPLHF
V gene: TRBV21-1; J gene: TRBJ1-5; clone size: few; D gene: .; CDR3 DNA: TGTGCCAGCAGCGATCGCAGATGTAATAACAATCAGCCCCAGCATTTT; CDR3 protein: CASSDRRCNNNQPQHF
V gene: TRBV7-9; J gene: TRBJ2-3; clone size: .; D gene: .; CDR3 DNA: TGTGCCAGCAGCACTAGGGCTAGCACATTCACCCCAGATACGCAGTATTTT; CDR3 protein: CASSTRASTFTPDTQYF
V gene: TRBV7-5; J gene: TRBJ2-7; clone size: .; D gene: .; CDR3 DNA: TGTGCCAGAAGCTTAAGACTAGCGGGGGGCTCCTACGAGCAGTACTTC; CDR3 protein: CARSLRLAGGSYEQYF
V gene: TRBV9; J gene: TRBJ1-2; clone size: .; D gene: TRBD1; CDR3 DNA: TGTGCCAGCAGCGCCAACGGACAGGCGGGGTTCGGGGGCTACACCTTC; CDR3 protein: CASSANGQAGFGGYTF
V gene: TRBV6-5; J gene: TRBJ1-6; clone size: .; D gene: .; CDR3 DNA: TGTGCCAGCAGTTACATTCGGTCCTATAATTCACCCCTCCACTTT; CDR3 protein: CASSYIRSYNSPLHF
V gene: TRBV29-1; J gene: TRBJ1-5; clone size: .; D gene: .; CDR3 DNA: TGCAGCGTTGCAGGGTCTGGTCAGCCCCAGCATTTT; CDR3 protein: CSVAGSGQPQHF
V gene: TRBV6-5; J gene: TRBJ1-1; clone size: few; D gene: .; CDR3 DNA: TGTGCCAGCAGCACAGCGCAGTACAGGGTAGAGGAGTTT; CDR3 protein: CASSTAQYRVEEF
V gene: TRBV11-2; J gene: TRBJ2-3; clone size: .; D gene: TRBD1; CDR3 DNA: TGTGCCAGCAGCTTAGTCCGGGCAGGGGGCGCGACAGATACGCAGTATTTT; CDR3 protein: CASSLVRAGGATDTQYF
V gene: TRBV5-4; J gene: TRBJ1-6; clone size: .; D gene: TRBD1; CDR3 DNA: TGTGCCAGCAGCTTGGGGGACAGGGAGGGTTCACCCCTCCACTTT; CDR3 protein: CASSLGDREGSPLHF
V gene: TRBV2; J gene: TRBJ2-5; clone size: .; D gene: .; CDR3 DNA: TGTGCCAGCAGTGAAAGCAACGGGGGGCTGAAGACCCAGTACTTC; CDR3 protein: CASSESNGGLKTQYF
V gene: TRBV30; J gene: TRBJ1-2; clone size: .; D gene: .; CDR3 DNA: TGTGCCTGGCAACAGGCAGCTAACTATGGCTACACCTTC; CDR3 protein: CAWQQAANYGYTF
V gene: TRBV29-1; J gene: TRBJ1-4; clone size: once; D gene: .; CDR3 DNA: TGCAGCGCGGCAACAGCTAATGAAAAACTGTTTTTT; CDR3 protein: CSAATANEKLFF
V gene: TRBV5-6; J gene: TRBJ1-4; clone size: .; D gene: .; CDR3 DNA: TGTGCCAGCAGCAGGAGCTTAAATGAAAAACTGTTTTTT; CDR3 protein: CASSRSLNEKLFF
V gene: TRBV5-1; J gene: TRBJ2-3; clone size: few; D gene: .; CDR3 DNA: TGCGCCAGCAGCTTGAGTTCGATAGGCGGTAGCACAGATACGCAGTATTTT; CDR3 protein: CASSLSSIGGSTDTQYF
V gene: TRBV5-1; J gene: TRBJ2-1; clone size: .; D gene: TRBD2; CDR3 DNA: TGCGCCAGCAGCCTGACTAGCGTGAGTGGGGCCAATGAGCAGTTCTTC; CDR3 protein: CASSLTSVSGANEQFF
V gene: TRBV10-2; J gene: TRBJ2-1; clone size: .; D gene: TRBD2; CDR3 DNA: TGCGCCAGCAGCCATAGCGGGAGGATTGAGCAGTTCTTC; CDR3 protein: CASSHSGRIEQFF
V gene: TRBV6-1; J gene: TRBJ1-6; clone size: few; D gene: .; CDR3 DNA: TGTGCCAGCAGTATAACACGGGATTGGACACCCCTCCACTTT; CDR3 protein: CASSITRDWTPLHF
V gene: TRBV4-3; J gene: TRBJ2-3; clone size: few; D gene: .; CDR3 DNA: TGCGCCAGCAGCCAAGAGCATCCACAACCACGCACAGATACGCAGTATTTT; CDR3 protein: CASSQEHPQPRTDTQYF
V gene: TRBV7-9; J gene: TRBJ2-7; clone size: .; D gene: TRBD1; CDR3 DNA: TGTGCCAGCAGCTCCGGGACAGGGGACTACGAGCAGTACTTC; CDR3 protein: CASSSGTGDYEQYF
V gene: TRBV7-9; J gene: TRBJ2-4; clone size: .; D gene: .; CDR3 DNA: TGTGCCAGCACCGTCACTGCAGCCAAAAACATTCAGTACTTC; CDR3 protein: CASTVTAAKNIQYF
V gene: TRBV6-4; J gene: TRBJ1-6; clone size: .; D gene: .; CDR3 DNA: TGTGCCAGCAGTGTCGGGGGGCCTAGCTCACCCCTCCACTTT; CDR3 protein: CASSVGGPSSPLHF
V gene: TRBV14; J gene: TRBJ2-7; clone size: few; D gene: .; CDR3 DNA: TGTGCCAGCAGCCGCCCCACAGGAGGCCGGGGGGAGCAGTACTTC; CDR3 protein: CASSRPTGGRGEQYF
V gene: TRBV6-5; J gene: TRBJ1-5; clone size: .; D gene: TRBD1; CDR3 DNA: TGTGCCAGCAGTGAATCGGGACAGAGACAGCCCCAGCATTTT; CDR3 protein: CASSESGQRQPQHF
V gene: TRBV6-1; J gene: TRBJ2-5; clone size: few; D gene: .; CDR3 DNA: TGTGCCAGCAGTTCCGGGGGTAGACAGACCCAGTACTTC; CDR3 protein: CASSSGGRQTQYF
V gene: TRBV4-2; J gene: TRBJ1-4; clone size: .; D gene: TRBD1; CDR3 DNA: TGTGCCAGCAGCCAAGATGGTGGTATTGGACAGGGAGGGGAAAAACTGTTTTTT; CDR3 protein: CASSQDGGIGQGGEKLFF
V gene: TRBV5-5; J gene: TRBJ2-2; clone size: .; D gene: TRBD1; CDR3 DNA: TGTGCCAGCAGCCGGGACAGGCTCTTTAACACCGGGGAGCTGTTTTTT; CDR3 protein: CASSRDRLFNTGELFF
V gene: TRBV9; J gene: TRBJ2-2; clone size: .; D gene: .; CDR3 DNA: TGTGCCAGCAGCGTAGGCTCAGGCAGCTTTAGGACCGGGGAGCTGTTTTTT; CDR3 protein: CASSVGSGSFRTGELFF
V gene: TRBV29-1; J gene: TRBJ1-3; clone size: .; D gene: .; CDR3 DNA: TGCAGCGTTGAAGATATTAGCTCTGGAAACACCATATATTTT; CDR3 protein: CSVEDISSGNTIYF
V gene: TRBV7-3; J gene: TRBJ1-1; clone size: .; D gene: TRBD1; CDR3 DNA: TGTGCCAGCAGCTCCCAGGACAGGGAAACTCAAGCTTTCTTT; CDR3 protein: CASSSQDRETQAFF
V gene: TRBV18; J gene: TRBJ1-1; clone size: .; D gene: .; CDR3 DNA: TGTGCCAGCTCACCGGAGGGAGGGAACACTGAAGCTTTCTTT; CDR3 protein: CASSPEGGNTEAFF
V gene: TRBV4-1; J gene: TRBJ1-1; clone size: .; D gene: TRBD1; CDR3 DNA: TGCGCCAGCAGCCAATCCCGGGACAGCGGGGCTTTCTTT; CDR3 protein: CASSQSRDSGAFF
V gene: TRBV5-6; J gene: TRBJ1-6; clone size: .; D gene: TRBD1; CDR3 DNA: TGTGCCAGCAGCGAAAGGGACAGGAGCCTCGTGTATAATTCGCCCCTCCACTTT; CDR3 protein: CASSERDRSLVYNSPLHF
V gene: TRBV7-2; J gene: TRBJ2-1; clone size: .; D gene: TRBD2; CDR3 DNA: TGTGCCAGCAGCTCCGCCCTAGCGGGGGGGCCAATCGGGCAGTTCTTC; CDR3 protein: CASSSALAGGPIGQFF
V gene: TRBV10-3; J gene: TRBJ1-2; clone size: few; D gene: .; CDR3 DNA: TGTGCCATCAGTGAGTCTTTGAGGGGGAGCTGCACCTTC; CDR3 protein: CAISESLRGSCTF
V gene: TRBV7-3; J gene: TRBJ2-3; clone size: .; D gene: .; CDR3 DNA: TGTGCCAGCAGCTCTGGACTTGGTACGGGTACAGATACGCAGTATTTT; CDR3 protein: CASSSGLGTGTDTQYF
V gene: TRBV7-2; J gene: TRBJ2-2; clone size: .; D gene: .; CDR3 DNA: TGTGCCAGCAGCCTCCGGACAGTTTCGAACACCGGGGAGCTGTTTTTT; CDR3 protein: CASSLRTVSNTGELFF
V gene: TRBV6-5; J gene: TRBJ2-3; clone size: .; D gene: .; CDR3 DNA: TGTGCCAGCAGTTACTCGGGCGGGCGGGCAGATACGCAGTATTTT; CDR3 protein: CASSYSGGRADTQYF
V gene: TRBV4-2; J gene: TRBJ2-5; clone size: .; D gene: TRBD1; CDR3 DNA: TGTGCCAGCAGCCCGACGGCGGGACAGGGCCAAGAGACCCAGTACTTC; CDR3 protein: CASSPTAGQGQETQYF
V gene: TRBV6-5; J gene: TRBJ2-7; clone size: .; D gene: .; CDR3 DNA: TGTGCCAGCAGTTACTCGGGCAGGGCTACCTACGAGCAGTACTTC; CDR3 protein: CASSYSGRATYEQYF
V gene: TRBV6-5; J gene: TRBJ2-1; clone size: .; D gene: TRBD1; CDR3 DNA: TGTGCCAGCAGCCAAGGACAGGGGGCCCGAAATGAGCAGTTCTTC; CDR3 protein: CASSQGQGARNEQFF